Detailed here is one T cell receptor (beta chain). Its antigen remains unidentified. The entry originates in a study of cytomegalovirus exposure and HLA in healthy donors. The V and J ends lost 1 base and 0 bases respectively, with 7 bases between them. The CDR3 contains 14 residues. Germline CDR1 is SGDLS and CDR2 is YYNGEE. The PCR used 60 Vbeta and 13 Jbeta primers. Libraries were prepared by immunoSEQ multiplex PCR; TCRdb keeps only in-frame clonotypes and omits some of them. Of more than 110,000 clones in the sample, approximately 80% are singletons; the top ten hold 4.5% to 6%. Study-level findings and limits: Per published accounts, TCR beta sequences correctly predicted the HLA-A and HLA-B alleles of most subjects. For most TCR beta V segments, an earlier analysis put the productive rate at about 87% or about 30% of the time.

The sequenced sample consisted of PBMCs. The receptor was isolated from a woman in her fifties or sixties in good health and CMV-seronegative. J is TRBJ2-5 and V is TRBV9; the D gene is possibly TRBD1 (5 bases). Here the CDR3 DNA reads TGTGCCAGCAGCGTAAGGGGCGACCAAGAGACCCAGTACTTC. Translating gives CASSVRGDQETQYF.